One and the same sample provided the 30 T cell receptor beta chains below, sequenced in a study of early T cells in non-severe SARS-CoV-2 infection. Via MiXCR, TCRdb re-called the 5' RACE reads, giving one row per CDR3 protein. The sample lists 76,000 or so distinct CDR3 sequences; around 11% were seen once. Sequencing was done on a sample of whole blood. All receptors come from an adult who was a healthcare worker with PCR-confirmed SARS-CoV-2 infection or an uninfected control (not recorded which).

The chain recombines TRBV6-6 with TRBJ2-1, with 12 bases that match TRBD2. CDR1 is MNHNY, CDR2 SVGAGI, per germline (reference sequence). Unmatched junction bases numbered 13, after V lost 6 bases and J lost 7 bases. This CDR3 is built from 17 residues. The DNA for the CDR3 is TGTGCCAGCAGCCCGAGGGCTAGCGGGGGGGCTAAGAATGAGCAGTTCTTC. Translating it yields CASSPRASGGAKNEQFF.

This clonotype was seen a handful of times. This chain uses TRBV7-2 with TRBJ2-1; 9 nucleotides line up with TRBD1. Germline CDR1 reads SGHTA; CDR2 reads FQGNSA. The V and J ends lost 6 bases and 2 bases, in that order; junction bases with no gene match: 5. The CDR3 has 15 residues. The CDR3 loop is CASRSGTGTYNEQFF. The CDR3 DNA reads as TGTGCCAGCAGATCCGGGACAGGGACCTACAATGAGCAGTTCTTC.

The chain couples TRBV20-1 to TRBJ1-5; 8 nucleotides align to TRBD1. V lost 7 bases and J lost 1; bases outside the gene matches: 9. Germline-derived CDR1 and CDR2 are DFQATT and SNEGSKA (reference sequence). The CDR3 loop spans 15 amino acids. The CDR3 sequence is CSVAPGGWSNQPQHF. In DNA, the CDR3 is TGCAGTGTGGCGCCAGGGGGCTGGAGCAATCAGCCCCAGCATTTT.

This clonotype was detected many times. The CDR3 nucleotides read TGCGCCAGCAGCCCCCGACAGACGTTGAACACTGAAGCTTTCTTT. It yields the protein CASSPRQTLNTEAFF. The rearrangement joins TRBV4-1 to TRBJ1-1, with D perhaps matching TRBD1 (5 bases). The CDR3 totals 15 residues. Germline CDR1 is MGHRA and CDR2 is YSYEKL. The V gene lost 4 bases and the J gene lost 0 bases, with 12 bases spanning the gap.

The V gene is TRBV5-1, the J gene TRBJ1-5; no reliable D call. The CDR3 contains 13 residues. Germline loops: CDR1 SGHRS, CDR2 YFSETQ. Trimming removed 4 bases at V and 4 bases at J, with 9 bases between. Here the CDR3 DNA reads TGCGCCAGCAGCATGGACGTAAATCAGCCCCAGCATTTT. This encodes CASSMDVNQPQHF. Full variable domain (missing parts from reference TRBV5-1 and TRBJ1-5): KAGVTQTPRYLIKTRGQQVTLSCSPISGHRSVSWYQQTPGQGLQFLFEYFSETQRNKGNFPGRFSGRQFSNSRSEMNVSTLELGDSALYLCASSMDVNQPQHFGDGTRLSIL.

Many counts were recorded for this clonotype. The chain links TRBV6-5 to TRBJ2-7; D unresolved. CDR3 length equals 13 residues. The germline V and J ends were trimmed by 2 bases and 2 bases, with 7 bases remaining between them. Per germline, CDR1 MNHEY and CDR2 SVGAGI. Here the CDR3 DNA reads TGTGCCAGCAGTTACAGGGTTCCCTACGAGCAGTACTTC. Amino acids: CASSYRVPYEQYF.

This clonotype was seen at least ten times. V and J are TRBV6-6 and TRBJ2-3, with 7 bases fitting TRBD1. CDR3 length equals 14 residues. From germline, CDR1 is MNHNY and CDR2 SVGAGI (reference sequence). Trimming took 5 bases from V and 2 from J; bases not matched to a gene: 4. The CDR3 is CASSRDSPTDTQYF. In DNA form, the CDR3 reads TGTGCCAGCAGTAGGGACAGCCCCACAGATACGCAGTATTTT.

This clonotype was counted many times. Written as DNA, the CDR3 is TGTGCCAGCTCACCACCGAGCCAGGGGAGGTTCGGCTACACCTTC. Its protein is CASSPPSQGRFGYTF. The chain joins TRBV18 to TRBJ1-2, with D possibly TRBD1 on 6 matching bases. CDR1 and CDR2 from the germline V gene are KGHSH and LQKENI. The CDR3 contains 15 residues. Between the trimmed V and J ends, which lost 0 bases and 8 bases, there was a span of 16 bases.

This clonotype was detected ten times or more. Mismatch with germline at one junction end may stem from a read error. This sequence joins TRBV7-7 and TRBJ2-1; D perhaps matches TRBD1 (6 bases). This CDR3 region has 13 residues. Germline V gene sequence: CDR1 SSHAT, CDR2 FNYEAQ (reference sequence). Written as DNA, the CDR3 is TGTGCTAGCAGCTTAGGACAGTACAATGAGCAGTTCTTC. This encodes CASSLGQYNEQFF.

This clonotype was counted ten times or more. The chain couples TRBV20-1 to TRBJ1-2; 10 bases line up with TRBD1. This CDR3 contains 15 residues. V dropped 4 bases and J dropped 3; count of bases not matched to a gene: 8. CDR1 DFQATT and CDR2 SNEGSKA come from the germline V gene (reference sequence). For the CDR3, the DNA is TGCAGTGCTAAGACGGGACAGGGGAATTACTATGGCTACACCTTC. Protein product: CSAKTGQGNYYGYTF.

This clonotype was found a few times. V gene TRBV19 combines with J gene TRBJ1-5; tentative D call: TRBD1 (6 bases). The CDR3 loop spans 15 amino acids. Germline CDR1 is LNHDA and CDR2 is SQIVND (reference sequence). V was pared by 9 bases and J by 4 bases, with 19 bases between. The CDR3 loop is CASSPLQGTNQPQHF. CDR3 bases: TGTGCCAGCTCACCGTTACAGGGTACGAATCAGCCCCAGCATTTT.

V and J are TRBV7-6 and TRBJ1-2; D remains ambiguous. This CDR3 has 9 residues. The germline V and J ends were trimmed by 5 bases and 13 bases, with 8 bases remaining between them. Germline values: CDR1 SGHVS, CDR2 FNYEAQ. The CDR3 DNA reads TGTGCCAGCAGCCCCCCCTTCACCTTC. Amino acid sequence: CASSPPFTF.

This chain joins TRBV12-3 or TRBV12-4 and TRBJ2-7, with a tentative D call TRBD1 (6 bases). The CDR3 is made up of 15 amino acids. With 6 bases removed from V and 2 bases from J, the gap between germline ends came to 17 bases. For the CDR3, the DNA is TGTGCCAGCAGCCGGACCGGGACAAATACCTACGAGCAGTACTTC. Translation gives CASSRTGTNTYEQYF.

With respect to this clonotype: This may stem from a read error, because a much larger clone lies one nucleotide away. J is TRBJ2-6 and V is TRBV7-9; D gene uncertain. Per germline, CDR1 SEHNR and CDR2 FQNEAQ (reference sequence). The CDR3 sequence is 16 residues long. As DNA, the CDR3 is TGTGCCAGCAGCTTAGCGCGAGGCCTAGAGGCCAACGCCCTGACTTTC. Its translation is CASSLARGLEANALTF.

This clonotype was seen a handful of times. The CDR3 region has the DNA TGTGCCAGCAGCGCGAGGGACAGGGGTTTCTATGGCTACACCTTC. It specifies CASSARDRGFYGYTF. The rearrangement uses TRBV5-4 and TRBJ1-2; 10 bases are a match to TRBD1. CDR1 is SGHNT and CDR2 is YYREEE in the germline V gene (reference sequence). Trimming at V came to 4 bases and at J to 4 bases, leaving 7 bases not matched to a gene. This CDR3 spans 15 amino acids.

This clonotype occurred many times. V gene TRBV6-2 or TRBV6-3 combines with J gene TRBJ2-7, with no clear D. The CDR3 contains 14 residues. V lost 6 bases and J 2 bases, leaving 14 bases between the germline ends. CDR1 MNHEY and CDR2 SVGEGT come from the germline V gene. The CDR3 DNA is TGTGCCAGCAGCACCGACGGGTTCACCTACGAGCAGTACTTC. Protein sequence: CASSTDGFTYEQYF.

This clonotype has a count of ten or more. This CDR3 reads CASSNPRANDDPDTQYF. The CDR3 DNA is TGCGCCAGCAGCAATCCCCGGGCAAATGACGACCCAGATACGCAGTATTTT. V and J are TRBV10-1 and TRBJ2-3, with unresolved D. Germline values: CDR1 WNHNN, CDR2 SYGVQD (reference sequence). The CDR3 has 17 amino acids. The V and J ends lost 6 bases and 4 bases respectively, with 23 bases between them.

The CDR3: CASSQGPALYGYTF. The CDR3 DNA reads TGTGCCAGCAGCCAAGGGCCAGCCCTCTATGGCTACACCTTC. The rearrangement links TRBV14 to TRBJ1-2, with D unclear. This CDR3 comprises 14 residues. CDR1 and CDR2 from the germline V gene are SGHDN and FVKESK. Trimming took 1 base from V and 4 from J, leaving 10 bases between them. Full variable domain (missing parts from reference TRBV14 and TRBJ1-2): EAGVTQFPSHSVIEKGQTVTLRCDPISGHDNLYWYRRVMGKEIKFLLHFVKESKQDESGMPNNRFLAERTGGTYSTLKVQPAELEDSGVYFCASSQGPALYGYTFGSGTRLTVV.

This clonotype was seen repeatedly, ten times or more. The chain uses TRBV7-6 and TRBJ2-1; D is unresolved. CDR1 is SGHVS, CDR2 FNYEAQ, per germline. The CDR3 spans 14 residues. V shed 5 bases and J shed 0 bases, with 8 bases lying between them. The CDR3 spells CASSLASSYNEQFF. DNA of the CDR3: TGTGCCAGCAGCCTCGCGAGCTCCTACAATGAGCAGTTCTTC.

The rearrangement uses TRBV13 and TRBJ2-7; possibly TRBD1 or TRBD2 for D (6 bases each). V was pared by 5 bases and J by 2 bases, with 13 bases between. The CDR3 covers 14 residues. Germline lookup yields CDR1 PRHDT and CDR2 FYEKMQ (reference sequence). The CDR3 spells CASSPRGDAYEQYF. Written as DNA, the CDR3 is TGTGCCAGCAGCCCGAGGGGGGACGCCTACGAGCAGTACTTC.

In its sample, this clonotype was seen many times. The chain uses TRBV7-3 and TRBJ1-1; 7 nucleotides align to TRBD1. The junction had 8 bases not matched to a gene; V was cut back by 6 bases and J by 7 bases. The CDR3 is 13 residues long. Germline V gives CDR1 SGHTA, CDR2 FQGTGA. The CDR3: CASSQRTGDEAFF. Here the CDR3 DNA reads TGTGCCAGCAGTCAACGTACAGGGGATGAAGCTTTCTTT. Drawing the rest from reference TRBV7-3 and TRBJ1-1, the complete variable domain is GAGVSQTPSNKVTEKGKYVELRCDPISGHTALYWYRQSLGQGPEFLIYFQGTGAADDSGLPNDRFFAVRPEGSVSTLKIQRTERGDSAVYLCASSQRTGDEAFFGQGTRLTVV.

This clonotype showed up just a few times. The rearrangement joins TRBV7-9 to TRBJ2-3; TRBD1 might be the D (6 bases). Trimming cost V 4 bases and J 0 bases, with 11 bases left between them. The CDR3 runs to 15 residues. Germline CDR1 and CDR2: SEHNR and FQNEAQ (reference sequence). CDR3: CASSWDKRSTDTQYF. The CDR3 DNA sequence: TGTGCCAGCAGCTGGGACAAGAGGAGCACAGATACGCAGTATTTT.

The V gene is TRBV6-2 or TRBV6-3, the J gene TRBJ2-7; D ambiguous. V lost 0 bases and J lost 2, with 5 bases in between. The CDR3 length is 13 residues. The germline V gene has CDR1 MNHEY and CDR2 SVGEGT. The CDR3 DNA sequence: TGTGCCAGCAGTTACTCTAGGACCTACGAGCAGTACTTC. Amino acid sequence: CASSYSRTYEQYF.

This clonotype came up a few times. The chain combines TRBV6-6 with TRBJ2-1, with D perhaps matching TRBD2 (5 bases). Between the trimmed V and J ends, which lost 4 bases and 6 bases, there was a span of 13 bases. CDR3 length equals 14 residues. The germline gives CDR1 MNHNY, CDR2 SVGAGI (reference sequence). The chain's CDR3 is CASSSGILTNEQFF. CDR3 DNA sequence: TGTGCCAGCAGTTCGGGAATCCTCACCAATGAGCAGTTCTTC.

The chain carries TRBV11-2 and TRBJ2-1, with 8 bases matching TRBD1. V shed 4 bases and J 6 bases; nucleotides not matched to a gene: 8. Germline V gene data show CDR1 as SGHAT and CDR2 as FQNNGV. The CDR3 is 15 amino acids. This CDR3 is CASSSQGAQPNEQFF. The DNA of the CDR3 is TGTGCCAGCAGCTCCCAGGGGGCGCAGCCCAATGAGCAGTTCTTC.

This clonotype was seen a few times. This chain joins TRBV20-1 and TRBJ1-6, with TRBD1 as a possible D gene (6 bases). V lost 2 bases to trimming and J lost 1 base, with 21 bases between them. This CDR3 has 19 residues. Germline-derived CDR1 and CDR2 are DFQATT and SNEGSKA (reference sequence). The CDR3 sequence: CSARPRRGGLRSYNSPLHF. CDR3 coding DNA: TGCAGTGCTAGACCCAGAAGAGGGGGTCTACGATCCTATAATTCACCCCTCCACTTT.

This clonotype has more than one count but fewer than ten. The V gene is TRBV7-2, the J gene TRBJ2-5; 7 bases match TRBD1. There are 14 residues in the CDR3. CDR1 and CDR2 from the germline V gene are SGHTA and FQGNSA. The ends lost 1 base at V and 5 bases at J; junction bases unmatched: 4. The CDR3, as DNA: TGTGCCAGCAGCTTAGTCAGGGGGAAGGAGACCCAGTACTTC. This sequence encodes CASSLVRGKETQYF.

This chain connects TRBV5-1 to TRBJ2-1, with TRBD2 identical over 15 bases. With 4 bases clipped from V and 6 bases from J, the junction kept 11 bases outside the gene matches. Germline V gene data show CDR1 as SGHRS and CDR2 as YFSETQ. This CDR3 has 18 residues. The CDR3 nucleotides are TGCGCCAGCAGCCGGACTAGCGGGGGGGCCACCCTGGGCAATGAGCAGTTCTTC. This encodes CASSRTSGGATLGNEQFF.

The CDR3 reads CASSLGTIYGYTF. DNA for the CDR3: TGTGCCAGCAGCCTCGGGACGATCTATGGCTACACCTTC. The chain couples TRBV7-2 to TRBJ1-2; tentative D call: TRBD1 (5 bases). The CDR3 spans 13 residues. Germline-derived CDR1 and CDR2 are SGHTA and FQGNSA. Deletions cut 5 bases from V and 4 bases from J, with 11 bases between.

V and J are TRBV6-2 or TRBV6-3 and TRBJ1-5; TRBD1 is a possible D gene (5 bases). The CDR3 has 13 amino acids. Trimming shortened V by 7 bases and J by 4 bases, and 11 bases separated the two germline ends. Germline loops: CDR1 MNHEY, CDR2 SVGEGT. The CDR3: CASINGANQPQHF. CDR3 bases: TGTGCCAGCATAAACGGGGCAAATCAGCCCCAGCATTTT.